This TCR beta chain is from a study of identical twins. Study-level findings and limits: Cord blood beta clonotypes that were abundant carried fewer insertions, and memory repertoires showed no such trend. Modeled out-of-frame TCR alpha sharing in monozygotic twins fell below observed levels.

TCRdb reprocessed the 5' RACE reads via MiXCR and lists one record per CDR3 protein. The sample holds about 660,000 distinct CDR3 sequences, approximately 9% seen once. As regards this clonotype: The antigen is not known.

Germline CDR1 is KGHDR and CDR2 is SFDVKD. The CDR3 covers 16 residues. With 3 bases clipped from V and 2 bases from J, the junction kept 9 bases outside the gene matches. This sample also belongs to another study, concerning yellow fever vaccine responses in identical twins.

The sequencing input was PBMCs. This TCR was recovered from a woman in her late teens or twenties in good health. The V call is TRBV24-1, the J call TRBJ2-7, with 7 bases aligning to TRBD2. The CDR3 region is CATSDTKTSTAYEQYF. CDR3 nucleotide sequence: TGTGCCACCAGTGATACTAAGACTAGCACAGCCTACGAGCAGTACTTC.